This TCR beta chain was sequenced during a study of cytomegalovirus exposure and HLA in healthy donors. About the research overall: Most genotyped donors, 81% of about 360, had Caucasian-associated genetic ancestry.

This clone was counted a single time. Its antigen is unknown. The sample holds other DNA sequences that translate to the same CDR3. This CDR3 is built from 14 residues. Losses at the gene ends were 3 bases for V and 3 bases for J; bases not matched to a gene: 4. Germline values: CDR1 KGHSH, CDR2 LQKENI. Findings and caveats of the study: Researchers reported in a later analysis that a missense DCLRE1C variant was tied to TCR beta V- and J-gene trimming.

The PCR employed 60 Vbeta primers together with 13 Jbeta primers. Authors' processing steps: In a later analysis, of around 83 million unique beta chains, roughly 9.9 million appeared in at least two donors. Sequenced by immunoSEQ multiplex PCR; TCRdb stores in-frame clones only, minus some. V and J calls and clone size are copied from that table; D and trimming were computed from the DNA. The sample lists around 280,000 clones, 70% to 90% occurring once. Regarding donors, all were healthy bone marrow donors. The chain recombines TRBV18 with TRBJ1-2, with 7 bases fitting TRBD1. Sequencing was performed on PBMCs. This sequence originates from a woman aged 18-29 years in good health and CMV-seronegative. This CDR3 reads CASSPGTGDYGYTF. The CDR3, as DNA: TGTGCCAGCTCACCCGGTACAGGGGACTATGGCTACACCTTC.